This TCR beta chain was recorded in a study of cytomegalovirus exposure and HLA in healthy donors (dated by TCRdb to the late 2010s). Notes on the research overall: According to an earlier analysis of several hundred of the donors, some 180 million T cells yielded approximately 120 million unique TCR beta sequences and approximately 300 Gb of sequence data. An early release that covered some 640 HLA-typed donors contained 300 to 350 gigabases of sequencing data and some 87 million unique TCR sequences. Of the 300 to 450 genotyped donors, over 65% fell in the genetic ancestry cluster associated with self-reported Caucasian donors. The study was designed to test whether signatures of past pathogen exposure could be identified by cataloging public T cell receptors. The study used immunosequencing to profile the T cell repertoires of 666 subjects and linked those repertoires to cytomegalovirus serostatus. In addition to the first cohort of 666 subjects, a separate validation cohort of approximately 130 different subjects was used. High-throughput TCR immunosequencing, statistical association of individual TCRs with disease status, and machine learning were combined to predict cytomegalovirus infection status. A later analysis re-examined previously published TCR beta repertoires from several hundred donors and added high-resolution HLA genotyping to investigate patterns of TCR occurrence. The later analysis used no new phenotypic data to find candidate immune exposures, relying instead on TCR beta sequences and their occurrence across donors. In an earlier analysis of roughly 600 of the donors, high-throughput TCR beta sequencing was used to judge whether each TCR beta V gene segment behaved as functional or pseudogenic. Donor age, sex, ethnicity and CMV serostatus were compiled alongside the repertoire data. Genome-wide SNP genotypes for about 65% of the 666 donors were used in a later genetic analysis, which treated that subset as a discovery cohort. Every discovery cohort repertoire had been produced on one sequencing platform. Class I and class II HLA loci were covered by the typing at four-digit resolution. Typing coverage differed by locus: A, B, C, DRB1 and DQB1 were typed in about 620-640 donors, DQA1 in approximately 520, DPA1 in approximately 610, and DPB1 in 400 to 480. Because of strong linkage in the cohort, a handful of DR-DQ haplotypes were treated as single units for association and clustering. Among under 450 genotyped donors of the cohort, an average of 235,054 unique TCR beta nucleotide sequences were sequenced per donor, roughly 20% of them non-productive. The investigation overall reported the following: Some 16 rarely observed V segments, including chromosome 9 orphons, were excluded from the earlier analysis of several hundred of the donors because counts were too low. Several of the top co-occurrence clusters appeared to be linked to parvovirus B19, influenza, CMV and Epstein-Barr virus, according to a later analysis. A later analysis found that HLA-associated TCR beta chains were more clonally expanded and had lower generation probabilities than equally common non-associated chains. A further reported finding was that TCR beta sequences accurately predicted the HLA-A and HLA-B alleles for most subjects in the first cohort. For the cohort, immune exposure information was limited to CMV serostatus. According to a later genetic analysis, donors in an Asian-associated ancestry cluster had fewer N-insertions in productive TCRs than the approximately 650-donor mean. Because some donors lacked HLA typing at each locus, the association tests relied only on the typed subset. This cohort had only TCR beta chains sequenced, and the lack of alpha or paired-chain data limited which features could be detected. In a later analysis, TCR association rates were found to vary across HLA loci, with the most associated TCRs seen for DRB1 alleles and the fewest for HLA-C alleles. In an earlier analysis of around 500 of the donors, most TCR beta V segments appeared in productive rearrangements about 90% or about 30% of the time, broadly matching IMGT annotations. An association between a missense DCLRE1C variant and V-gene and J-gene trimming of TCR beta chains was found in a later genetic analysis and replicated in an independent cohort. It was suggested by the authors that the approach could potentially be generalized to other disease states and immunological phenotypes. When HLA alleles, especially DR and DQ, strongly co-occurred, TCR associations were difficult to assign to individual alleles. In vitro tests confirmed that a few of the cytomegalovirus-associated TCR beta chains recognize cytomegalovirus antigens. Correlated functional status among segregating V segments might be attributable to linkage disequilibrium, but an unknown experimental factor could not be ruled out. The classifier was reported to diagnose cytomegalovirus status with high specificity and sensitivity in both the original and validation cohorts. Most TCR sequences were seen in very few donors, while some public TCRs were found in many individuals. Presence/absence analyses assumed roughly uniform sequencing depth across donors, an assumption that may not hold. A total of some 180 TCR beta chains were listed by the study as associated with cytomegalovirus. In a later analysis, around 15,000 TCR beta sequences were associated with specific HLA alleles at a false discovery rate of 0.05. According to a later analysis, most CMV-associated TCR beta chains appeared to be HLA-restricted, and the HLA associations seemed to be driven largely by CMV exposure. A cluster of highly shared sequence variants was judged likely to be a technical artifact of the sequencing pipeline.

About this clone: Its antigen has not been determined. One base away there is no much larger clone; base qualities are not given.

The cohort consisted of 600 or so healthy bone marrow donors. At the time of sampling, every cohort member was nominally healthy, though immune exposures that went unrecorded were likely present. The donor was CMV seropositive and was included in the group of some 290 seropositive cohort members. Each donor provided a peripheral blood sample, and peripheral blood mononuclear cells were used for TCR beta sequencing. The Qiagen DNeasy Blood Extraction Kit was used to extract genomic DNA from the blood cell samples. Libraries were prepared through the immunoSEQ multiplex PCR assay. For the multiplex PCR, a mixture combining 60 forward primers for TCR Vbeta segments and 13 reverse primers for TCR Jbeta segments was used. A multiplex PCR assay on genomic DNA amplified the CDR3 region of rearranged TCR beta genes. Amplified TCR beta libraries were sequenced as 87-base-pair reads on the Illumina HiSeq System. In the authors' own workflow: A later analysis counted some 74 million unique TCR beta chains across the approximately 700 repertoires, and around 12 million of these chains were shared by at least two donors. A nearest-neighbor algorithm error-corrected the raw reads and collapsed the reads into unique sequences, merging closely related sequences to remove PCR and sequencing errors. V, D and J gene segments were assigned by aligning CDR3 sequences to IMGT reference sequences. For a sequence to be retained, a match of at least six nucleotides to both a V gene segment and a J gene segment was required. A rearrangement was called productive if the CDR3 had no stop codons and remained in frame with V and J, and every other rearrangement was called non-productive. Following IMGT convention, CDR3 was defined as the stretch from the second conserved V-encoded cysteine up to the conserved J-encoded phenylalanine. The earlier analysis of fewer than 700 of the donors excluded sequences that lacked an unambiguous match to a single V gene segment. An earlier analysis of fewer than 750 of the donors called V segments functional above 56.7% productive rearrangements and segregating when the between-donor standard deviation exceeded 5%. A statistical classification framework was developed to diagnose cytomegalovirus status using the catalog of TCR beta chain sequences. In a later analysis, V and J genes were assigned by comparing TCR nucleotide sequences against IMGT/GENE-DB human TR gene sequences. Using the TCRdist pipeline, a later analysis assigned CDR3 sequences along with most-parsimonious VDJ recombination scenarios. A later analysis defined each TCR beta chain by its CDR3 amino acid sequence plus V-gene family, and excluded reads lacking a unique V-gene family. In a later analysis, 450 to 600 highly shared, low-generation-probability nucleotide sequences were removed to address suspected cross-contamination and a sequencing artifact. A later analysis calculated a clonal expansion index for each public chain from normalized within-repertoire ranks of inferred template counts. In a later analysis, generation probabilities were computed using a VDJ recombination model fitted to out-of-frame rearrangements, and the results were checked against IGoR. In a later analysis, hypergeometric tests were used to score TCR-TCR, TCR-HLA and TCR-CMV co-occurrence, with a repertoire-size bias correction applied to TCR pairs. A later analysis estimated false discovery rates by permuting HLA or CMV assignments 20 times. A later analysis grouped co-occurring TCRs with DBSCAN, adding TCRdist sequence similarity when clustering within HLA-allele-positive subsets. Co-occurrence clustering excluded repertoires with fewer than 30,000 or more than 120,000 public chains, plus five with anomalous nucleotide sharing. The source is immuneACCESS, and TCRdb retained only in-frame sequences with V and J called. Part of the clones is not carried over; for the studies checked, unresolved V genes explain less than half of this, and the remainder is unexplained. V and J calls and clone size are as listed in that table; D and trimming were resolved from the DNA. Present in this sample are roughly 150,000 clones, 70% to 80% of which were seen just once. Roughly 6.2% of the sample lies in the top ten.

The source is a middle-aged woman in good health and CMV-seropositive. Sequencing was carried out using PBMCs.

Here is the DNA: TGCGCCAGCAGCCATGGGACTAGCGCATCCTACAATGAGCAGTTCTTC. This is translated as CASSHGTSASYNEQFF. This chain is built from TRBV5-1 and TRBJ2-1, with 10 central nucleotides matching TRBD2. The CDR3, from cysteine to phenylalanine, totals 16 residues. Just CDR3 DNA is preserved here, 48 bases in frame from base 1. CDR1 and CDR2, per the germline V gene, are SGHRS and YFSETQ. V loses 4 bases at its end and J loses 1 base; junction bases beyond the gene matches: 5.